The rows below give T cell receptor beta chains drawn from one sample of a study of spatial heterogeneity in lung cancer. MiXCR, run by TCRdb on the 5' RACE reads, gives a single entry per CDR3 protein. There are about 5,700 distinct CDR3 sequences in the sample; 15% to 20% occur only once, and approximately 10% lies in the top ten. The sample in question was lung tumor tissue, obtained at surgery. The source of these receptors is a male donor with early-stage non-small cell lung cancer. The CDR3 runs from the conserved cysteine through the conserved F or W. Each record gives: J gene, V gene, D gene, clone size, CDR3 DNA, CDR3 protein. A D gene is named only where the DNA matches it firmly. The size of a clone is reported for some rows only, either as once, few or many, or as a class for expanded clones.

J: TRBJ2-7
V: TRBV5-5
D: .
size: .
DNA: TGTGCCAGCAGCTCGTCAACTCCTCCCTACGAGCAGTACTTC
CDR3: CASSSSTPPYEQYF

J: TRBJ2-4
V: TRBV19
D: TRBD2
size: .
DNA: TGTGCCAGTAGTGCAACGGGACTAGCGGGTGACTCGACTTACTTC
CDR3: CASSATGLAGDSTYF

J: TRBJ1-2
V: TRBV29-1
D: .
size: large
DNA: TGCAGCGTACAGGGTTATAGTGGCTACACCTTC
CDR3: CSVQGYSGYTF

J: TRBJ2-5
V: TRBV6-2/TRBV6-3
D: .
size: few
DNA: TGTGCCAGCACTAAAGGCAGGCAAGAGACCCAGTACTTC
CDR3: CASTKGRQETQYF

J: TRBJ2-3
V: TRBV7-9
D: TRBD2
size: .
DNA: TGTGCCAGCAGCTTACCCGGGACTAGCGGGAGTAATACGCAGTATTTT
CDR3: CASSLPGTSGSNTQYF

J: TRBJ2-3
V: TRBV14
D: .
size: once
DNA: TGTGCCAGCAGTGGAACTAGCAGGAGAAGAGAAGATACGCAGTATTTT
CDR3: CASSGTSRRREDTQYF

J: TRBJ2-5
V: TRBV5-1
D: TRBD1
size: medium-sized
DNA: TGCGCCTCTAACAGGGGCGTGGGGGAGACCCAGTACTTC
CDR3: CASNRGVGETQYF

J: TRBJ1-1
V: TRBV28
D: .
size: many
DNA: TGTGCCAGCAGTTTTCGTTGGACAGTAATTGGCACTGAAGCTTTCTTT
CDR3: CASSFRWTVIGTEAFF

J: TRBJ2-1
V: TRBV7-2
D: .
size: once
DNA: TGTGCCAGCAGCTTAATGCGGGGCATCCATGAGCAGTTCTTC
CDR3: CASSLMRGIHEQFF

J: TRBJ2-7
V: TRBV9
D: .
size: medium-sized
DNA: TGTGCCAGCAGCGTGGGTGACGGCATCAGATACGAGCAGTACTTC
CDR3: CASSVGDGIRYEQYF

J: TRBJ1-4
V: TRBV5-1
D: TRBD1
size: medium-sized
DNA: TGCGCCAGCGCCCGACAGGGGGATGAAAAACTGTTTTTT
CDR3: CASARQGDEKLFF

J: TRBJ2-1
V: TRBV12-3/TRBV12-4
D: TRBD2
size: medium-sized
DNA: TGTGCCAGCAGTGAACTAGCGGGGGCCTACAATGAGCAGTTCTTC
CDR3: CASSELAGAYNEQFF

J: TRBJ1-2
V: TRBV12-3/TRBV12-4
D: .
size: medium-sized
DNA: TGTGCCAGCAGCCAGAATGACGGGTCCGAAGGGGGCTACACCTTC
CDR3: CASSQNDGSEGGYTF

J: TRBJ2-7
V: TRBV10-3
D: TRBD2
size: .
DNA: TGTGCCATCAGTGGAACCGGGACTAGCGTTTCCTACGAGCAGTACTTC
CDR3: CAISGTGTSVSYEQYF

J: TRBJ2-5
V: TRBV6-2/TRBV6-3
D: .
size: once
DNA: TGTGCCAGCAGTGGACAGTATTTGGTGAAGACCCAGTACTTC
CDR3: CASSGQYLVKTQYF

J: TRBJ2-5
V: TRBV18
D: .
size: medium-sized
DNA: TGTGCCAGCTCACCACCGGGCCGCCCAGAGACCCAGTACTTC
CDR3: CASSPPGRPETQYF

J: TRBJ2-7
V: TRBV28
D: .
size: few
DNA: TGTGCCAGCGGGACTTTTTCTTACGAGCAGTACTTC
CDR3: CASGTFSYEQYF

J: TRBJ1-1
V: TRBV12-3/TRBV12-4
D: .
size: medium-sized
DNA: TGTGCCAGCAGTCTTGTCTACACTGAAGCTTTCTTT
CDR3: CASSLVYTEAFF

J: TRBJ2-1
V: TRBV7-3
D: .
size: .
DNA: TGTGCCAGCAGCCGCGGGACAGAGTACAATGAGCAGTTCTTC
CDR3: CASSRGTEYNEQFF

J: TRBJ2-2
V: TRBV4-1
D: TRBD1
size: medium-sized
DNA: TGCGCCAGCAGCCAAGATTTAGGACAGGGTTACGGGGAGCTGTTTTTT
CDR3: CASSQDLGQGYGELFF

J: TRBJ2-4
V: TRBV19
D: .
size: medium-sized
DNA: TGTGCCACCAGGGGCTCAGGGGTCGAAAACATTCAGTACTTC
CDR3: CATRGSGVENIQYF

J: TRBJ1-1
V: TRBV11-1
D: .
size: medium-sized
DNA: TGTGCCAGCAGCTTGGGGGGCCGAGGGACTGAAGCTTTCTTT
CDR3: CASSLGGRGTEAFF

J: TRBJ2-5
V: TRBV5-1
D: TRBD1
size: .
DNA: TGCGCCAGCAGCTTAGGGGGCCCAGAGACCCAGTACTTC
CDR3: CASSLGGPETQYF

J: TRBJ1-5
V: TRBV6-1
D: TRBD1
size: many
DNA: TGTGCCACCGCCGGGACAGGGAATCAGCCCCAGCATTTT
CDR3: CATAGTGNQPQHF

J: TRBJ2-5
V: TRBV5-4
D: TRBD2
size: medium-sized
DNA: TGTGCCAGCAGCCGTCGACTAGCGGGGGAGAAGGAGACCCAGTACTTC
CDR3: CASSRRLAGEKETQYF

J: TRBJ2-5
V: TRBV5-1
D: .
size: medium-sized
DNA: TGCGCCAGCAGCTTGGTTCGGACAGACGGTCGGACCCAGTACTTC
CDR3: CASSLVRTDGRTQYF

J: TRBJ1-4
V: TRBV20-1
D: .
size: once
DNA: TGCAGTGCTCGACAGACGAATGAAAAACTGTTTTTT
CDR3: CSARQTNEKLFF

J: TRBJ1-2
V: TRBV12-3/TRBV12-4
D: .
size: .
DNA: TGTGCCAGCAGTTTAAGGCGCCTCGCTAACTATGGCTACACCTTC
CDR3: CASSLRRLANYGYTF

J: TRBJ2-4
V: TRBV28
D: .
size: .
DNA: TGTGCCAGCAGTCCCGGGACGGACTCCGTCAAAAACATTCAGTACTTC
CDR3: CASSPGTDSVKNIQYF

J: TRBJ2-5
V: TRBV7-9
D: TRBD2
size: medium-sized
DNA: TGTGCCAGCAGTGAAGCGGGAGGGCCGTCAGAGACCCAGTACTTC
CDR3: CASSEAGGPSETQYF

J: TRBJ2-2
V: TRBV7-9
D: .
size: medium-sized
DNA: TGTGCCAGCAGCTTCCAGACCGGGGAGCTGTTTTTT
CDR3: CASSFQTGELFF

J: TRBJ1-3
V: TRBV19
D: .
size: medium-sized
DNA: TGTGCCAGTGAACAGGGAGCTGGAAACACCATATATTTT
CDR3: CASEQGAGNTIYF

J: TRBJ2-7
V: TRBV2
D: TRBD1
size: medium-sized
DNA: TGTGCCAGCAGTGAAGACCGGACAGGGTATAAGCAGTACTTC
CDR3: CASSEDRTGYKQYF

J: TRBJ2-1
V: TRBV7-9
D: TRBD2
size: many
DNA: TGTGCCAGCGCCGCGGCTAGCGGGGGCAATGAGCAGTTCTTC
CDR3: CASAAASGGNEQFF

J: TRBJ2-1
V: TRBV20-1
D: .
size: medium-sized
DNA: TGCAGTGCCCTTACCCTCATTGAGGTATACAATGAGCAGTTCTTC
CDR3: CSALTLIEVYNEQFF

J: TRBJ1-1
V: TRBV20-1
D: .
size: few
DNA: TGCAGTGCTCAGTCATTCGGGAACACTGAAGCTTTCTTT
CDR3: CSAQSFGNTEAFF

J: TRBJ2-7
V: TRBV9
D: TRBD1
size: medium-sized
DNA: TGTGCCAGCAGCGCAACAGGGGCTGGGGAGCAGTACTTC
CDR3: CASSATGAGEQYF

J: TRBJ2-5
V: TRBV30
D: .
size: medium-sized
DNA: TGTGCCTGGAGTGGGCCACAAGAGACCCAGTACTTC
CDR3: CAWSGPQETQYF

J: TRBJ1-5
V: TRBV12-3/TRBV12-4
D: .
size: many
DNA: TGTGCCAGCAGTCCGCTCGGTTATCAGCCCCAGCATTTT
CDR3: CASSPLGYQPQHF

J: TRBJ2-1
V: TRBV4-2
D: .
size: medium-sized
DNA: TGTGCCAGCAGCCCGAGCGTTTCCGGTAGCTCCTACAATGAGCAGTTCTTC
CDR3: CASSPSVSGSSYNEQFF

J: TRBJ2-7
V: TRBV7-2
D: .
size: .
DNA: TGTGCCAGCAGCTCCTCGACAGTTGCCTACGAGCAGTACTTC
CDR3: CASSSSTVAYEQYF

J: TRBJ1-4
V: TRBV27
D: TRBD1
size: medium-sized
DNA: TGTGCCAGCAGAGGGACAGGGGGAGGTGAAAAACTGTTTTTT
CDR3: CASRGTGGGEKLFF